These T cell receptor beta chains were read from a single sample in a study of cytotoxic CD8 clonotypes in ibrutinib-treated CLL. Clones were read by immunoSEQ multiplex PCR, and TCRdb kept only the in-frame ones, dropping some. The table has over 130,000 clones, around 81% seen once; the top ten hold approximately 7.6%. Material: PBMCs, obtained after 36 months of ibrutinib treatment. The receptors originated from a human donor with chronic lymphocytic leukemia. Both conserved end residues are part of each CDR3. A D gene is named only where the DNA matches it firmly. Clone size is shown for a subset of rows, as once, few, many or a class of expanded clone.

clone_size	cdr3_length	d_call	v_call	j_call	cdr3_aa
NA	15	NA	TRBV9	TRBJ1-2	CASSVGQLGNYGYTF
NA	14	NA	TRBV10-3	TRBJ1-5	CAIKSGASNQPQHF
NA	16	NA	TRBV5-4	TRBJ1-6	CASSLKVSSYNSPLHF
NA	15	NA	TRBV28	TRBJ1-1	CASTLPADTRIEAFF
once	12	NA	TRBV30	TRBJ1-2	CAWSRDVYGYTF
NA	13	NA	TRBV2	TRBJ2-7	CASRQDTGGEQYF
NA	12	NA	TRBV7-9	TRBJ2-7	CASRPPGYEQYF
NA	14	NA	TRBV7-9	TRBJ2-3	CAARAGAGADTQYF
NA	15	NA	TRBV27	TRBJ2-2	CASQILPENTGELFF
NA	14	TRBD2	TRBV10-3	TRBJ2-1	CAISAREDVDEQFF
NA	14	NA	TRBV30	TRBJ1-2	CAYNPGLTLYGYTF
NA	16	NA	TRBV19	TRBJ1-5	CASSHNPLRSNQPQHF
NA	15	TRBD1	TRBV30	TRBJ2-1	CAWKKDRELYNEQFF
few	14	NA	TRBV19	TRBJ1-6	CASSLRAGNSPLHF
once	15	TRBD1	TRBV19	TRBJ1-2	CASSIVIGTGYGYTF
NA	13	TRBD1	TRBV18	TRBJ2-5	CASSGQGEETQYF
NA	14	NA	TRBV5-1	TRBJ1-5	CASSLGVSNQPQHF
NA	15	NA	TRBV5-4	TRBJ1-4	CASSLLWGNDEKLFF
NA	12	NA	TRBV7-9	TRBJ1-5	CASSNGGQPQHF
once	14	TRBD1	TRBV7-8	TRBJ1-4	CASSSGQGNEKLFF
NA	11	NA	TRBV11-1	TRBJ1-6	CASSYFGPLHF
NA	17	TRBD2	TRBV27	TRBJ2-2	CASSLGLAGMNTGELFF
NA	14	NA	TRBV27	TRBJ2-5	CASSPQTEQETQYF
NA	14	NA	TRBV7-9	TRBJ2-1	CASSLQRPYNEQFF
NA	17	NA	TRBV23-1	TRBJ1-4	CASSQSYWGQDNEKLFF
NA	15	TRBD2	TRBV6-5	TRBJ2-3	CASSGLGTTTDTQYF
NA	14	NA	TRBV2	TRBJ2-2	CASSEGPATGELFF
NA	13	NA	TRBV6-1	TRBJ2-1	CASTDRATGEQFF
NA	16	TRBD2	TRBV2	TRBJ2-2	CASSDFSGRATGELFF
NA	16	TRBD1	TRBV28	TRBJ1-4	CASSPNDRADNEKLFF
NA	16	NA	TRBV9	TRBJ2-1	CASSVGGSSSYNEQFF
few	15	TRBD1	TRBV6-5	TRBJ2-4	CASSYSPGGKNIQYF
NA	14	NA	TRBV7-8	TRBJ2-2	CASSRTQNTGELFF
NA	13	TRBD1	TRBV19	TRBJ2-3	CASTDRERDTQYF
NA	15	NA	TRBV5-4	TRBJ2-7	CASSFPSSAFYEQYF
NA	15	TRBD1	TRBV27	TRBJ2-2	CASSLSGTVAGELFF
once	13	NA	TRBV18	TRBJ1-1	CASSQGHNTEAFF
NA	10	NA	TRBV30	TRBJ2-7	CAWIEDEQYF
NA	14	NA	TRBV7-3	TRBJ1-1	CASSPQSMNTEAFF
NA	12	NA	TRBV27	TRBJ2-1	CASSFLGNEQFF
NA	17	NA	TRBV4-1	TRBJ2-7	CASSQASPQGFSDEQYF
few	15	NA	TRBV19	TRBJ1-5	CASSIVGQGGQPQHF
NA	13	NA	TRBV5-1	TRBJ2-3	CASSQTNREPGYF
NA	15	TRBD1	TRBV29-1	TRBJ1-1	CSVDGQGATNTEAFF
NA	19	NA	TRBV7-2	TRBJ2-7	CASSPRETVWTVLFYEQYF
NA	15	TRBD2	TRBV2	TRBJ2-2	CASSGGTTNTGELFF
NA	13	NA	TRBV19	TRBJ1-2	CASSPGAGYGYTF
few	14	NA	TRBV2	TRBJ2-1	CASSELAPHNEQFF
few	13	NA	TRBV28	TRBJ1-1	CASSNRVATEAFF
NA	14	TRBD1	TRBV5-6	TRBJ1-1	CASSPDRSNTEAFF
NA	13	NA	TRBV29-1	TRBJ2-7	CSANTMDGYEQYF
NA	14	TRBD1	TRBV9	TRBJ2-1	CASSAGTADNEQFF